This T cell receptor (beta chain) is drawn from a study of blood T cell repertoires in COVID-19. As processed by the authors: The authors estimated nucleated cell counts from reference gene primer amplification. Repertoires were generated with immunoSEQ multiplex PCR, while TCRdb's copy carries only in-frame clones and drops some. From that table come the V and J calls and clone size; the DNA was used to work out D and trimming. The table shows over 150,000 clones, with under 95% occurring only once. This clone was detected once. Trimming cost V 6 bases and J 6 bases; bases outside gene matches: 8. The CDR3 is made up of 15 amino acids. Germline CDR1 is MNHEY and CDR2 is SVGAGI.

This sequence joins TRBV6-5 and TRBJ1-5; TRBD1 matches 10 bases. The sample comprised peripheral blood. The sequence was obtained from a man in his late teens or twenties with COVID-19, enrolled during active disease. The CDR3 nucleotides are TGTGCCAGCAGCTCCGGGACAGGGGTCGGTCAGCCCCAGCATTTT. Translation gives CASSSGTGVGQPQHF.